The clone carrying this T cell receptor beta chain came up many times. These data are taken from a study of blood T cells in healthy people across ages. Primed by a sample-barcoded 5' primer and a J-beta primer mix, a second PCR proceeded for about 7 to 12 cycles. Every single cDNA molecule received a tag from a template-switch adaptor with 12 random nucleotides. TCRdb redid the calling of the 5' RACE reads with MiXCR, one entry per CDR3 protein. Among about 650,000 distinct CDR3 sequences, about a third were seen once, and the ten largest hold 15% to 19%. Isolation of PBMCs gave at least 7 million cells per sample. The germline V gene has CDR1 MDHEN and CDR2 SYDVKM. This CDR3 has 14 amino acids. The germline V and J ends were trimmed by 5 bases and 6 bases, with 17 bases remaining between them.

This chain connects TRBV28 to TRBJ2-7; D gene unclear. The material sequenced was blood. The sequence was obtained from a woman of 80 years or more in good health. CDR3 DNA sequence: TGTGCCAGCAGTCCCGGGTTTCGAAACGGCGAGCAGTACTTC. Protein: CASSPGFRNGEQYF.